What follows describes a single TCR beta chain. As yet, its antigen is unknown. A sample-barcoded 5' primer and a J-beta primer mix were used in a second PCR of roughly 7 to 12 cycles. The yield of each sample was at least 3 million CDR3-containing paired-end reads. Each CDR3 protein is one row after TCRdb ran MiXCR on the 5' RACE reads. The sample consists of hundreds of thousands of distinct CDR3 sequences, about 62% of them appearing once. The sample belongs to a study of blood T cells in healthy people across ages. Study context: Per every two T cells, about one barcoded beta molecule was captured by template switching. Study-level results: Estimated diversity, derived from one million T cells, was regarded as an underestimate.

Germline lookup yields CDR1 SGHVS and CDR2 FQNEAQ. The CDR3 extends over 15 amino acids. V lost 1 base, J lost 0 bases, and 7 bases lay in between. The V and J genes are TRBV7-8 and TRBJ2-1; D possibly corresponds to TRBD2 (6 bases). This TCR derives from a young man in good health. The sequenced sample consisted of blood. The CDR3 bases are TGTGCCAGCAGCTTAGTGGGGGGCTCCTACAATGAGCAGTTCTTC. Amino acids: CASSLVGGSYNEQFF.